This note documents a single T cell receptor (beta chain) sequence. Many counts were recorded for this clonotype. There is no known antigen for this receptor. No base-level quality is on record; no much larger clone is a single base apart. Instrument used: Illumina HiSeq 1500. TCRdb handled the public reads itself, with Q25 trimming in fastp and clone calling in MiXCR, and kept productive beta chains. When rows share a CDR3 protein, they turn into one entry using the most common DNA and genes. Here the sample has 200,000 to 250,000 distinct CDR3 sequences; about 23% occur a single time. Of the sample, 15% to 20% is held by the ten largest clones. This sample is drawn from a study of T cell repertoires in cytomegalovirus infection (dated by TCRdb to between 2018 and 2021). Regarding the complete study: Donor HLA type was relevant to the analysis, because carriage of CMV infection together with the matching HLA type was indicated by public TCR beta signatures.

V was cut back by 5 bases and J by 10 bases, leaving a gap of 12 bases between them. From a lookup of the germline V gene, CDR1 and CDR2 are SGHVS and FNYEAQ. Including the terminal cysteine and phenylalanine, the CDR3 comprises 12 residues. CDR3 DNA only is kept here, 36 bases in frame from base 1. The study at large found these results: The ex vivo response was dominated by HLA-C-restricted CMV-specific TCR beta clonotypes, and the single most frequent clonotype in two of eight donors was supplied by these HLA-C-restricted clonotypes. Cumulative frequency of public TCR beta family members discriminated carriers of CMV infection plus the relevant HLA type in this cohort and an independent approximately 350-donor cohort.

The rearranged chain carries TRBV7-6 and TRBJ2-1; TRBD1 is a weak D gene call, 6 bases matching. Material: CD8+ T cells from PBMCs. This receptor was taken from a human donor in good health (CMV status not recorded). Some clones in this sample may be carry-over from other donors' samples. The CDR3 sequence is CASSHYRDEQFF. The DNA reads as follows: TGTGCCAGCAGCCACTACAGGGACGAGCAGTTCTTC.